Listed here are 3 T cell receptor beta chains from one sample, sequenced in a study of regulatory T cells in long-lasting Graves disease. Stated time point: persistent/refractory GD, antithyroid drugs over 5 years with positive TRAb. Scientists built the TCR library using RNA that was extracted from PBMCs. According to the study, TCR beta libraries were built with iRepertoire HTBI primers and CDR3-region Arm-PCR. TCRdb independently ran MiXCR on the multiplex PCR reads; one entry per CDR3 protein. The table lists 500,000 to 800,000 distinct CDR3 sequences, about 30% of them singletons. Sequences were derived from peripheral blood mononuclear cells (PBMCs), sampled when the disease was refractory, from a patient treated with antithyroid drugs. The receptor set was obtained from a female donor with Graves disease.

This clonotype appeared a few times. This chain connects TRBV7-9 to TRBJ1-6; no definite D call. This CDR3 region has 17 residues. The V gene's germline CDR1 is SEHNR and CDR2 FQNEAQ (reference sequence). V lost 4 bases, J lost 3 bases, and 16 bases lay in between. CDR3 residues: CASSSNPSGRYNSPLHF. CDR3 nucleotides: TGTGCCAGCAGCTCCAACCCCAGTGGCCGCTATAATTCACCCCTCCACTTT.

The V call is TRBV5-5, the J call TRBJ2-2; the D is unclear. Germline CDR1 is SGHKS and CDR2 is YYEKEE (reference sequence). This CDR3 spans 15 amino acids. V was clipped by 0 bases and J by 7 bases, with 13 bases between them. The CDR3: CASSLASGAFGELFF. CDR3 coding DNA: TGTGCCAGCAGCTTGGCCAGTGGCGCCTTCGGGGAGCTGTTTTTT.

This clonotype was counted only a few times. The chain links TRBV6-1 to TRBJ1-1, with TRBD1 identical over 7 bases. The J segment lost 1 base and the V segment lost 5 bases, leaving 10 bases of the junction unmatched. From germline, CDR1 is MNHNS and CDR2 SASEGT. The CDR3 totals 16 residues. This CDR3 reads CASSISDRQGNTEAFF. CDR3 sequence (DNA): TGTGCCAGCAGTATCTCGGACAGGCAAGGGAACACTGAAGCTTTCTTT.